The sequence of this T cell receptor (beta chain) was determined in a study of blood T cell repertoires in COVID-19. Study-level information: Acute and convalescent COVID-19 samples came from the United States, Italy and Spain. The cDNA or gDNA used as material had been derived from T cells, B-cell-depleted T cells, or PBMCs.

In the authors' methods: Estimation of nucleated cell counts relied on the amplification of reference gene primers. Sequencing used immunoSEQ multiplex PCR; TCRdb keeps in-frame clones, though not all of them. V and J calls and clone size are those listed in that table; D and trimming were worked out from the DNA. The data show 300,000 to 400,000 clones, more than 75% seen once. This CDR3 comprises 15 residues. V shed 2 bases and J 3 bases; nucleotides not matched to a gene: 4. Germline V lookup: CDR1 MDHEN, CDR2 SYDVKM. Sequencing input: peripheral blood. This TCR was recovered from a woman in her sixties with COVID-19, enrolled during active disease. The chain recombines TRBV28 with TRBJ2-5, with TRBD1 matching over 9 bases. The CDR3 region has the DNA TGTGCCAGCAGTTTACCCGGGACAGGGAAAGAGACCCAGTACTTC. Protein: CASSLPGTGKETQYF.